This entry describes one T cell receptor (beta chain). The antigen is not known. The sample belongs to a study of response to subunit inactivated influenza vaccine. Study-wide results and limits: T cells newly recruited by each seasonal influenza vaccination are few, the authors suggested.

This CDR3 spans 17 amino acids. V shed 6 bases and J shed 3 bases, with 24 bases lying between them. TCRdb redid the calling of the RT-PCR reads with MiXCR, one entry per CDR3 protein. The table records 450,000 to 500,000 distinct CDR3 sequences, roughly 9.8% of them present only once. Sequenced here: PBMCs from blood, sampled roughly 47 days after vaccination. The chain couples TRBV12-3 or TRBV12-4 to TRBJ2-7; D call uncertain. This receptor was identified in a man aged 50-60 years who received an inactivated influenza vaccine. CDR3 DNA: TGTGCCAGCAGCCCGAGACAAACAGCTTTTACAGTCTACGAGCAGTACTTC. It encodes CASSPRQTAFTVYEQYF.